A single sample gave rise to the 29 T cell receptor beta chains below, sequenced in a study of blood T cell repertoires in COVID-19. Method: immunoSEQ multiplex PCR; TCRdb's copy keeps in-frame clones and lacks some. The repertoire has 130,000 or so clones, nearly 70% of them found once; the top ten carry under 2.5%. Sequenced input: peripheral blood. The receptors derive from a woman in her 70s with acute or convalescent COVID-19.

The chain's CDR3 is CASSEVWDRADTQYF. CDR3 coding DNA: TGTGCCAGCAGTGAAGTATGGGACAGGGCTGATACGCAGTATTTT. The chain employs TRBV6-1 and TRBJ2-3; 9 nucleotides line up with TRBD1. The junction had 5 bases not matched to a gene; V was cut back by 1 base and J by 6 bases. From germline, CDR1 is MNHNS and CDR2 SASEGT. The CDR3 is made up of 15 amino acids.

The chain is built from TRBV24-1 and TRBJ2-5, with D uncertain. Germline CDR1 and CDR2: KGHDR and SFDVKD. This CDR3 region has 11 residues. The V end was cut by 8 bases, the J end by 3 bases, with 6 bases between. The CDR3, as DNA: TGTGCCACCACACAGAAAGAGACCCAGTACTTC. Encoded protein: CATTQKETQYF.

The rearrangement joins TRBV3-1 (or the pseudogene TRBV3-2) to TRBJ1-2; TRBD1 matches at 8 bases. CDR3 length equals 15 residues. J gave up 7 bases and V 0 bases, and 7 bases lay outside the gene matches. Germline V gene data show CDR1 as LGHDT and CDR2 as YNNKEL (reference sequence). CDR3 protein: CASSQDGQGAGGYTF. Written as DNA, the CDR3 is TGTGCCAGCAGCCAAGATGGGCAGGGGGCTGGTGGCTACACCTTC.

The rearrangement uses TRBV4-1 and TRBJ2-3, with 10 bases matching TRBD1. CDR1 and CDR2 from the germline V gene are MGHRA and YSYEKL. V gave up 5 bases and J gave up 4 bases; unmatched junction bases: 6. This CDR3 contains 15 residues. The CDR3 sequence is CASSSRDRGADTQYF. The CDR3 DNA reads TGCGCCAGCAGCAGCCGGGACAGGGGCGCAGATACGCAGTATTTT.

This clone was seen only a few times. The genes are TRBV19 and TRBJ2-7; 11 bases match TRBD1. The CDR3 has 17 amino acids. J gave up 2 bases and V 2 bases, and 8 bases lay outside the gene matches. Germline values: CDR1 LNHDA, CDR2 SQIVND (reference sequence). The CDR3 region is CASSISHPGQGAYEQYF. The DNA of the CDR3 is TGTGCCAGTAGTATATCCCACCCGGGACAGGGGGCCTACGAGCAGTACTTC.

This clone has more than one count but fewer than ten. The chain recombines TRBV29-1 with TRBJ1-2, with D tentatively TRBD1 (6 bases). V was pared by 4 bases and J by 7 bases, with 19 bases between. This CDR3 spans 14 amino acids. The germline V gene encodes CDR1 SQVTM and CDR2 ANQGSEA. The CDR3 is CSVVLGASTSGYTF. CDR3 sequence (DNA): TGCAGCGTTGTTTTGGGGGCCTCAACCTCTGGCTACACCTTC.

In its sample, this clone was seen once. The chain combines TRBV9 with TRBJ2-2, with 9 positions matching TRBD1. The germline V gene encodes CDR1 SGDLS and CDR2 YYNGEE. The junction had 2 bases not matched to a gene; V was cut back by 0 bases and J by 2 bases. The CDR3 contains 16 residues. The DNA of the CDR3 is TGTGCCAGCAGCGTAGCGGGACAGGGCAACACCGGGGAGCTGTTTTTT. It yields the protein CASSVAGQGNTGELFF.

This sequence joins TRBV6-5 and TRBJ2-2; possibly TRBD2 for D (5 bases). Trimming pared 5 bases from V and 5 bases from J, leaving 12 bases between. Germline-derived CDR1 and CDR2 are MNHEY and SVGAGI. The CDR3 spans 14 residues. Here the CDR3 reads CASSHTPGTGELFF. CDR3 bases: TGTGCCAGCAGTCACACTCCGGGGACCGGGGAGCTGTTTTTT.

The sample holds a few counts of this clone. The J gene is TRBJ2-3, the V gene TRBV27; 9 bases fit TRBD2. The CDR3 sequence is 17 residues long. V shed 1 base, J shed 4 bases, and the junction held 9 bases outside the gene matches. CDR1 MNHEY and CDR2 SMNVEV come from the germline V gene (reference sequence). CDR3 in amino acids: CASSLWAGGPRPDTQYF. The CDR3 nucleotides are TGTGCCAGCAGTTTATGGGCGGGAGGGCCTCGCCCAGATACGCAGTATTTT.

This clone was counted a few times. The chain has TRBV5-4 and TRBJ2-7, with TRBD2 matching over 10 bases. This CDR3 has 17 residues. Germline loops: CDR1 SGHNT, CDR2 YYREEE (reference sequence). V was clipped by 2 bases and J by 0 bases; unmatched bases: 8. DNA for the CDR3: TGTGCCAGCAGCTTAGGACTAGCGGAGGGAGGCTCCTACGAGCAGTACTTC. This gives the protein CASSLGLAEGGSYEQYF.

V gene TRBV6-5 combines with J gene TRBJ1-6; TRBD1 is a possible D gene (5 bases). The CDR3 totals 14 residues. Germline CDR1 and CDR2: MNHEY and SVGAGI. V gave up 6 bases and J gave up 7 bases, with 13 bases separating them. The CDR3, as DNA: TGTGCCAGCAGGCTTCAGGGAGGGAATTCACCCCTCCACTTT. Its protein is CASRLQGGNSPLHF.

The V call is TRBV3-1 (or the pseudogene TRBV3-2), the J call TRBJ1-1, with 8 bases that match TRBD1. The junction had 5 bases not matched to a gene; V was cut back by 5 bases and J by 0 bases. Per germline, CDR1 LGHDT and CDR2 YNNKEL (reference sequence). The CDR3 consists of 15 residues. The CDR3 DNA reads TGTGCCAGCAGCGCAGGGACAGGATTGAACACTGAAGCTTTCTTT. Its translation is CASSAGTGLNTEAFF.

J is TRBJ2-5 and V is TRBV5-1; D perhaps matches TRBD1 (6 bases). V was pared by 4 bases and J by 1 base, with 8 bases between. The CDR3 has 13 amino acids. CDR1 is SGHRS, CDR2 YFSETQ, per germline. The CDR3 DNA follows: TGCGCCAGCAGCCTACAGGGCCAAGAGACCCAGTACTTC. It translates to CASSLQGQETQYF.

The chain is built from TRBV18 and TRBJ2-5; 8 nucleotides agree with TRBD1. Germline CDR1 is KGHSH and CDR2 is LQKENI. V was clipped by 0 bases and J by 1 base; unmatched bases: 7. This CDR3 is 17 amino acids long. CDR3 coding DNA: TGTGCCAGCTCACCACCCGGACAGGGTAGTATCCAAGAGACCCAGTACTTC. Translation: CASSPPGQGSIQETQYF.

In this sample, this clone turned up a few times. The V call is TRBV28, the J call TRBJ2-1, with 7 positions matching TRBD1. Germline trimming cut 2 bases from V and 6 bases from J; bases unmatched to any gene: 1. This CDR3 spans 13 amino acids. Germline CDR1 and CDR2: MDHEN and SYDVKM. The CDR3 is CASSLGQANEQFF. CDR3 DNA sequence: TGTGCCAGCAGTTTAGGACAGGCCAATGAGCAGTTCTTC.

The rearrangement links TRBV4-1 to TRBJ1-4; D might be TRBD1 (5 bases). Trimming shortened V by 4 bases and J by 0 bases, and 27 bases separated the two germline ends. CDR3 length: 21 residues. Germline CDR1 MGHRA, CDR2 YSYEKL. The CDR3 loop reads CASSPGGRTKNYVATNEKLFF. CDR3 nucleotide sequence: TGCGCCAGCAGCCCGGGGGGACGGACAAAGAATTACGTGGCAACTAATGAAAAACTGTTTTTT.

The rearrangement joins TRBV6-5 to TRBJ1-2; the match to TRBD1 covers 8 bases. With 2 bases clipped from V and 3 bases from J, the junction kept 5 bases outside the gene matches. Germline V lookup: CDR1 MNHEY, CDR2 SVGAGI. This CDR3 is built from 15 residues. The CDR3 sequence: CASSYERTGYYGYTF. The CDR3, as DNA: TGTGCCAGCAGTTACGAGAGGACAGGGTACTATGGCTACACCTTC.

The CDR3 region has the DNA TGTGCCAGCAGCTCGACTAGCGGGATTGGTAATGAGCAGTTCTTC. Protein: CASSSTSGIGNEQFF. The rearrangement links TRBV7-2 to TRBJ2-1, with 11 bases fitting TRBD2. This CDR3 spans 15 amino acids. Germline values: CDR1 SGHTA, CDR2 FQGNSA. V trimming: 4 bases; J trimming: 7 bases; junction bases outside the gene matches: 6.

CDR3 amino acids: CASSPSGPGNEQFF. The CDR3, as DNA: TGTGCCAGCAGCCCTTCAGGCCCGGGGAATGAGCAGTTCTTC. The chain joins TRBV7-3 to TRBJ2-1, with D perhaps TRBD2 (5 bases). The V end lost 5 bases, the J end lost 7 bases, and 15 bases lay between the germline ends. This CDR3 spans 14 amino acids. Germline V CDR1 and CDR2: SGHTA, FQGTGA.

The chain couples TRBV6-5 to TRBJ1-6; D may be TRBD1 (5 bases). The CDR3 consists of 13 residues. Per germline, CDR1 MNHEY and CDR2 SVGAGI. V was shortened by 8 bases and J by 7 bases, with 12 bases between the two germline ends. CDR3: CASLDRRNSPLHF. In DNA form, the CDR3 reads TGTGCCAGCCTAGACAGAAGGAATTCACCCCTCCACTTT.

The genes are TRBV6-6 and TRBJ2-7; TRBD2 is a possible D gene (6 bases). V gave up 5 bases and J gave up 2 bases, with 7 bases separating them. The length of the CDR3 is 12 residues. From germline, CDR1 is MNHNY and CDR2 SVGAGI (reference sequence). CDR3 in amino acids: CASSRETYEQYF. CDR3 nucleotides: TGTGCCAGCAGTCGGGAGACCTACGAGCAGTACTTC.

This clone was seen a single time. The CDR3 DNA is TGTGCCAGCAGGATTGGACAGGGGGCGGGCACTGAAGCTTTCTTT. Its translation is CASRIGQGAGTEAFF. The chain couples TRBV5-4 to TRBJ1-1; 11 nucleotides line up with TRBD1. The CDR3 spans 15 residues. Germline values: CDR1 SGHNT, CDR2 YYREEE (reference sequence). V lost 5 bases, J lost 4 bases, and 7 bases stayed unmatched.

This clone was seen only once. The V gene is TRBV29-1, the J gene TRBJ2-1, with D maybe TRBD2 (7 bases). Germline CDR1 and CDR2: SQVTM and ANQGSEA. The CDR3 is 16 amino acids. Trimming shortened V by 5 bases and J by 10 bases, and 27 bases separated the two germline ends. CDR3 DNA: TGCAGCGTTATAGGGGGAGGCTCCCAGGGACTACGGGAGCAGTTCTTC. Protein sequence: CSVIGGGSQGLREQFF.

The J gene is TRBJ1-4, the V gene TRBV14; 7 positions agree with TRBD1. V trimming: 1 base; J trimming: 4 bases; junction bases outside the gene matches: 3. CDR3 size: 15 residues. The germline gives CDR1 SGHDN, CDR2 FVKESK. CDR3: CASSQVDRVNEKLFF. CDR3 bases: TGTGCCAGCAGCCAAGTCGACAGGGTTAATGAAAAACTGTTTTTT.

This clone was recorded a few times. V and J are TRBV7-9 and TRBJ2-7, with D maybe TRBD2 (5 bases). The ends were cut back, 5 bases at V and 3 bases at J, with 8 bases in the middle. CDR1 and CDR2 (germline): SEHNR, FQNEAQ (reference sequence). The CDR3 has 12 amino acids. CDR3 nucleotides: TGTGCCAGCAGCCCCGGGAACTACGAGCAGTACTTC. It is translated as CASSPGNYEQYF.

The chain joins TRBV18 to TRBJ2-5; TRBD2 is a possible D gene (6 bases). Looked up from germline, CDR1 is KGHSH and CDR2 is LQKENI. The V gene lost 0 bases and the J gene lost 3 bases, with 11 bases spanning the gap. The CDR3 loop spans 15 amino acids. CDR3 amino acids: CASSPPTRLKETQYF. The CDR3 nucleotides are TGTGCCAGCTCACCACCGACTAGACTCAAAGAGACCCAGTACTTC.

The chain carries TRBV7-2 and TRBJ2-5; D might be TRBD2 (6 bases). The CDR3 runs to 14 residues. From germline, CDR1 is SGHTA and CDR2 FQGNSA. Trimming took off 1 base at V and 9 bases at J, with 15 bases between the two ends. CDR3 sequence: CASSLGAGQGAQYF. CDR3 coding DNA: TGTGCCAGCAGCTTAGGAGCGGGCCAGGGCGCCCAGTACTTC.

This clone was seen only once. V and J are TRBV18 and TRBJ2-4; 7 nucleotides agree with TRBD2. The ends lost 3 bases at V and 1 base at J; junction bases unmatched: 0. The CDR3 consists of 14 residues. Germline V gene sequence: CDR1 KGHSH, CDR2 LQKENI. The CDR3 bases are TGTGCCAGCTCACCGGGGGGGGCCAAAAACATTCAGTACTTC. Residues: CASSPGGAKNIQYF. Together with reference TRBV18 and TRBJ2-4, the CDR3 gives the full variable domain: NAGVMQNPRHLVRRRGQEARLRCSPMKGHSHVYWYRQLPEEGLKFMVYLQKENIIDESGMPKERFSAEFPKEGPSILRIQQVVRGDSAAYFCASSPGGAKNIQYFGAGTRLSVL.

In its sample, this clone was seen a few times. The chain uses TRBV2 and TRBJ2-7; 11 positions match TRBD1. Looked up from germline, CDR1 is SNHLY and CDR2 is FYNNEI. Germline trimming cut 0 bases from V and 3 bases from J; bases unmatched to any gene: 4. The CDR3 totals 16 residues. This CDR3 is CASSEALGTGGYEQYF. The CDR3 region has the DNA TGTGCCAGCAGTGAAGCGCTTGGGACAGGGGGCTACGAGCAGTACTTC.